This TCR beta chain was sequenced in a study of shared clonotypes between healthy human individuals. At the level of the study: Plates per donor: three CD4 naive, three CD4 memory, two CD8 naive, one CD8 memory. Study results and caveats: Sampling involved blood alone; tissue repertoires likely differ.

Assay: immunoSEQ multiplex PCR; the TCRdb copy retains only in-frame clones and omits some. Here the sample spans roughly 1,000,000 clones, about 84% being singletons. As to this clone: What it binds is unknown.

The study drew its donors from healthy HIV-negative adults without recent acute infections or vaccinations. The germline gives CDR1 SGHRS, CDR2 YFSETQ. CDR3 length: 15 residues. The germline V and J ends were trimmed by 0 bases and 0 bases, with 9 bases remaining between them. This clonotype was obtained from a man younger than 35 in good health. Some clones in this sample may be carry-over from other donors' samples. The sequencing sample was made of memory CD4+ T cells from PBMCs. Regarding subset: CD45RA-negative fraction. This chain links TRBV5-1 with TRBJ1-2; D gene uncertain. DNA for the CDR3: TGCGCCAGCAGCTTGGGCGGCACAACTAACTATGGCTACACCTTC. Protein: CASSLGGTTNYGYTF. The full variable domain, rest sourced from reference TRBV5-1 and TRBJ1-2, is KAGVTQTPRYLIKTRGQQVTLSCSPISGHRSVSWYQQTPGQGLQFLFEYFSETQRNKGNFPGRFSGRQFSNSRSEMNVSTLELGDSALYLCASSLGGTTNYGYTFGSGTRLTVV.